A selection of T cell receptor beta chains follows, all from one sample in a study of CD8+CD57+ T cells in acquired aplastic anemia. MiXCR, applied by TCRdb to the reads, yields one record per CDR3 protein. The sample has 200,000 or so distinct CDR3 sequences; roughly 50% are singletons. The sample consisted of sorted CD4+, CD8+, or CD8+CD57+ T cells (not recorded which) from PBMCs. These receptors were collected from a human donor with aplastic anemia. Each CDR3 is given with its conserved first and last residue. D genes are given only for firm matches. Clone size appears in some rows only: once, few, many, or a class for an expanded clone.

few	TRBV15	TRBJ1-5	NA	TGTGCCACCAGCAGAGAGGTGCCGCGGAATCAGCCCCAGCATTTT	CATSREVPRNQPQHF
NA	TRBV29-1	TRBJ1-5	NA	TGCAGCGTTGGTCAGGGTGTATTTCAGCCCCAGCATTTT	CSVGQGVFQPQHF
NA	TRBV5-4	TRBJ2-2	TRBD1	TGTGCCAGCAGCAATGGACAGGGGTTCGGGGAGCTGTTTTTT	CASSNGQGFGELFF
NA	TRBV2	TRBJ1-5	TRBD1	TGTGCCAGCAGTCCCACGGGGACAGGGACTTATAGCAATCAGCCCCAGCATTTT	CASSPTGTGTYSNQPQHF
NA	TRBV7-2	TRBJ2-5	TRBD1	TGTGCCAGCAGCTACAGACAGGGAGAGACCCAGTACTTC	CASSYRQGETQYF
many	TRBV25-1	TRBJ2-7	NA	TGTGCCAGCAGTGATTTGGGCTACGAGCAGTACTTC	CASSDLGYEQYF
NA	TRBV3-1	TRBJ2-1	TRBD2	TGTGCCAGCAGCCAAGAGAGTAGCGGGGGGTCCAATGAGCAGTTCTTC	CASSQESSGGSNEQFF
many	TRBV2	TRBJ1-5	NA	TGTGCCAGCAGTGGGGATATTAATCAGCCCCAGCATTTT	CASSGDINQPQHF
many	TRBV2	TRBJ1-2	TRBD1	TGTGCCAGCACCCCGCTCGACAGGGGAAGCGGCGGCTACACCTTC	CASTPLDRGSGGYTF
few	TRBV9	TRBJ1-2	NA	TGTGCCAGCAGCGTAGTTACGGTTCGACAAAATTACTATGGCTACACCTTC	CASSVVTVRQNYYGYTF
once	TRBV7-3	TRBJ2-5	NA	TGTGCCAGCAGTTGGCTCAACGCCGATCCGACCCAGTACTTC	CASSWLNADPTQYF
NA	TRBV7-9	TRBJ2-7	NA	TGTGCCAGCAGCCCCCGGGACTTCTCCTCCTACGAGCAGTACTTC	CASSPRDFSSYEQYF
NA	TRBV7-6	TRBJ2-5	NA	TGTGCCAGCAGACCCATCCTAGCGAAAGGGGGGGAGACCCAGTACTTC	CASRPILAKGGETQYF
many	TRBV3-1	TRBJ1-1	TRBD1	TGTGCCAGCAGCCTAACAGGGGCGGAGGGCACTGAAGCTTTCTTT	CASSLTGAEGTEAFF
NA	TRBV29-1	TRBJ1-5	TRBD1	TGCAGCGTTGCCTACGACAGGGATTTTCAGCCCCAGCATTTT	CSVAYDRDFQPQHF
NA	TRBV7-3	TRBJ1-1	NA	TGTGCCAGCAGCTTAACGCGGGACACTGAAGCTTTCTTT	CASSLTRDTEAFF
NA	TRBV29-1	TRBJ1-2	NA	TGCAGCGTTGAAGTGCCCGGAGAGATTAACTATGGCTACACCTTC	CSVEVPGEINYGYTF
many	TRBV10-3	TRBJ2-7	TRBD2	TGTGCCATCAGTACTAGCGGGGAACCCTACGAGCAGTACTTC	CAISTSGEPYEQYF
few	TRBV18	TRBJ2-2	NA	TGTGCCAGCTCACCTTACACCGGGGAGCTGTTTTTT	CASSPYTGELFF
NA	TRBV9	TRBJ1-1	NA	TGTGCCAGCAGCGTAGGCGGGAGTAGCACTGAAGCTTTCTTT	CASSVGGSSTEAFF
few	TRBV2	TRBJ2-5	NA	TGTGCCAGCGGCGGGGGCCTCCTGGAGACCCAGTACTTC	CASGGGLLETQYF
NA	TRBV7-2	TRBJ1-5	NA	TGTGCCAGCTCACCACTTCGAGCTAATAGCAATCAGCCCCAGCATTTT	CASSPLRANSNQPQHF
NA	TRBV6-5	TRBJ1-1	NA	TGTGCCAGCAGTTACGGGGCCGTGAACACTGAAGCTTTCTTT	CASSYGAVNTEAFF
many	TRBV20-1	TRBJ2-7	TRBD2	TGCAGTGCTAGAGACGGAACTAGCGGACCCTACGAGCAGTACTTC	CSARDGTSGPYEQYF
once	TRBV5-1	TRBJ1-2	NA	TGCGCCAGCAGCTTGGGGGCAGAAAAAATCTATGGCTACACCTTC	CASSLGAEKIYGYTF
NA	TRBV29-1	TRBJ2-1	TRBD1	TGCAGCGCCCAGGGGACAGGGGGCAGTTACAATGAGCAGTTCTTC	CSAQGTGGSYNEQFF
many	TRBV15	TRBJ1-4	NA	TGTGCCACCAGCAGAGACGGGACAACTAATGAAAAACTGTTTTTT	CATSRDGTTNEKLFF
NA	TRBV15	TRBJ2-5	TRBD2	TGTGCCACCAGCAGAGATCGGGGGGGCCACGAGACCCAGTACTTC	CATSRDRGGHETQYF
many	TRBV2	TRBJ1-1	TRBD1	TGTGCCAGCAGTGAATATTTCGGTTCCGGACAGGGGTTGAACACTGAAGCTTTCTTT	CASSEYFGSGQGLNTEAFF
many	TRBV7-3	TRBJ2-5	TRBD2	TGTGCCAGCAGCAAAAATCCGGGACTAGCGGGGGAAGAGACCCAGTACTTC	CASSKNPGLAGEETQYF
NA	TRBV19	TRBJ1-1	NA	TGTGCCAGTAGTTATCCCTCCATGGGGCAAGAGAACACTGAAGCTTTCTTT	CASSYPSMGQENTEAFF
NA	TRBV18	TRBJ1-5	NA	TGTGCCAGCTCACCGGGTCCCCCGGGCAATCAGCCCCAGCATTTT	CASSPGPPGNQPQHF
NA	TRBV19	TRBJ2-3	TRBD2	TGTGCCAGTAATAGGAGGGGCGGGGGTGATACGCAGTATTTT	CASNRRGGGDTQYF
NA	TRBV15	TRBJ2-7	NA	TGTGCCACCCACGGCGAGAGGGCCTACGAGCAGTACTTC	CATHGERAYEQYF
NA	TRBV20-1	TRBJ1-1	NA	TGCAGTGTTAGACAGTTGAACACTGAAGCTTTCTTT	CSVRQLNTEAFF
NA	TRBV9	TRBJ1-3	NA	TGTGCCAGCAGCGTAACGGGGGCTGGAAACACCATATATTTT	CASSVTGAGNTIYF
few	TRBV30	TRBJ1-1	NA	TGTGCCTGGAGTAAACAGGGTAACACTGAAGCTTTCTTT	CAWSKQGNTEAFF
many	TRBV19	TRBJ1-2	NA	TGTGCCAGTAGCAGGGGAGGGGATGTTTCCCTCTATGGCTACACCTTC	CASSRGGDVSLYGYTF
many	TRBV7-2	TRBJ1-2	NA	TGTGCCACCCTAGTCAGCGAAAACTATGGCTACACCTTC	CATLVSENYGYTF
NA	TRBV7-2	TRBJ2-7	TRBD2	TGTGCCAGCAGCTATCGGACTAGCGGGGAACGGTCCTACGAGCAGTACTTC	CASSYRTSGERSYEQYF
NA	TRBV29-1	TRBJ2-1	TRBD1	TGCAGCGTCGGGACAGGGGGAGAGGAGCAGTTCTTC	CSVGTGGEEQFF